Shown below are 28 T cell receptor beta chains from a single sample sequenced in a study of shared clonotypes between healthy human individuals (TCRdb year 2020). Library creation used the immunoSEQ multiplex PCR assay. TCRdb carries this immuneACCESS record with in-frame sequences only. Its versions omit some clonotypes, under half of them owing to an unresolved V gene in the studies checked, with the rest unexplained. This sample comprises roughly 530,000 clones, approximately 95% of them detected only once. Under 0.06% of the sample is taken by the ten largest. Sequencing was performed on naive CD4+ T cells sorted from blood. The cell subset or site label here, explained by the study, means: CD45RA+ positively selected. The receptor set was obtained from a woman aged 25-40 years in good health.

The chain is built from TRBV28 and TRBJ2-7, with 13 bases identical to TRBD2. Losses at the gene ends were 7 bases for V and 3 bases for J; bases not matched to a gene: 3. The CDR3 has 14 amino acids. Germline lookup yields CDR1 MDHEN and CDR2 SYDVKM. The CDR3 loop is CASIRTSGSYEQYF. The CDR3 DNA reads TGTGCCAGCATCAGGACTAGCGGGAGCTACGAGCAGTACTTC. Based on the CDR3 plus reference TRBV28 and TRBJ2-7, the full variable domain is DVKVTQSSRYLVKRTGEKVFLECVQDMDHENMFWYRQDPGLGLRLIYFSYDVKMKEKGDIPEGYSVSREKKERFSLILESASTNQTSMYLCASIRTSGSYEQYFGPGTRLTVT.

CDR3 in amino acids: CASSVHRGAYNEQFF. In DNA form, the CDR3 reads TGTGCCAGCAGTGTTCACAGGGGCGCCTACAATGAGCAGTTCTTC. The chain combines TRBV6-1 with TRBJ2-1, with 7 positions matching TRBD1. V gave up 4 bases and J gave up 2 bases; unmatched junction bases: 5. The CDR3 has 15 amino acids. Germline lookup yields CDR1 MNHNS and CDR2 SASEGT.

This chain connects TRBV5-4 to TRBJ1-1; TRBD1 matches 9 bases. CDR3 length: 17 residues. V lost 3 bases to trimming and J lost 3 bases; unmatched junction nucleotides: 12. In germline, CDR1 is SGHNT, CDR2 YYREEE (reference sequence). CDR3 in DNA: TGTGCCAGCAGCTCCCCGGGACAGGGTTTCGAAGACACTGAAGCTTTCTTT. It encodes CASSSPGQGFEDTEAFF.

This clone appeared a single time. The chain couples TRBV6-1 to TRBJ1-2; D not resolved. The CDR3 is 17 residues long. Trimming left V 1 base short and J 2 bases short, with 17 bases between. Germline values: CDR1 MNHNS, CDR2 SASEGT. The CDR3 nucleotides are TGTGCCAGCAGTGAAGAGGTTCGGCGGAGAAAGAACTATGGCTACACCTTC. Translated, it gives CASSEEVRRRKNYGYTF.

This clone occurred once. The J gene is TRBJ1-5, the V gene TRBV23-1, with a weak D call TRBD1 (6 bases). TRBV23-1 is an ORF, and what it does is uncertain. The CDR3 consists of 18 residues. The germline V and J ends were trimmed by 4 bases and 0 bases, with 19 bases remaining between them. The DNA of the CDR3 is TGCGCCAGCAGTCTAGCAGGGGAGGGCCTCCATAGCAATCAGCCCCAGCATTTT. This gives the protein CASSLAGEGLHSNQPQHF.

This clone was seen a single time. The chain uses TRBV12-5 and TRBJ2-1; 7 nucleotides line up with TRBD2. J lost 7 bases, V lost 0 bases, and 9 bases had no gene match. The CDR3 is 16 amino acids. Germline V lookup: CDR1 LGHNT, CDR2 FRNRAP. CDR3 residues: CASGLVRGEKDNEQFF. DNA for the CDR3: TGTGCTAGTGGTTTGGTACGGGGGGAGAAGGATAATGAGCAGTTCTTC.

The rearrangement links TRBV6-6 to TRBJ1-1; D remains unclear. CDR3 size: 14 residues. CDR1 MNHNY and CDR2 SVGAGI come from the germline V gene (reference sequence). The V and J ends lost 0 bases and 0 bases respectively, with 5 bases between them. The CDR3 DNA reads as TGTGCCAGCAGTTACTCGGGGATGAACACTGAAGCTTTCTTT. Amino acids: CASSYSGMNTEAFF.

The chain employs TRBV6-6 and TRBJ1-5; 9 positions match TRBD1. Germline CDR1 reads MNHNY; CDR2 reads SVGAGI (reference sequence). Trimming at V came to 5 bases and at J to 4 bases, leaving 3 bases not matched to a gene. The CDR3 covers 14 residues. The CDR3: CASSGTGTNQPQHF. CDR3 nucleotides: TGTGCCAGCAGTGGGACAGGGACAAATCAGCCCCAGCATTTT.

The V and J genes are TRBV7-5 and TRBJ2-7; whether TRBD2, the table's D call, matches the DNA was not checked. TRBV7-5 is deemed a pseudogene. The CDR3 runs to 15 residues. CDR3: CVRNDGLAASYEQYF. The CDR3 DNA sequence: TGTGTCAGAAACGACGGACTAGCGGCATCCTACGAGCAGTACTTC.

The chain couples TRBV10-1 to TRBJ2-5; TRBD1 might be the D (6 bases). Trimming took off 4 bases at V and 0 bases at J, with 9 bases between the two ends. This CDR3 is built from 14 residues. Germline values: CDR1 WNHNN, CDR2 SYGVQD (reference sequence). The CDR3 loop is CASSGDRNQETQYF. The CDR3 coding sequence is TGCGCCAGCAGTGGAGACAGGAACCAAGAGACCCAGTACTTC.

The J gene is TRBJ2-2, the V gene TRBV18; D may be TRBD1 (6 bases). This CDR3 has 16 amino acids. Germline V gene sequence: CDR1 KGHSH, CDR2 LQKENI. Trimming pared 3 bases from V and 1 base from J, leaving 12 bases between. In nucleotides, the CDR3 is TGTGCCAGCTCACCCCGGGACAAATTGAACACCGGGGAGCTGTTTTTT. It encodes CASSPRDKLNTGELFF.

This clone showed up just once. The CDR3 loop reads CASSKMEGTYNEQFF. In DNA, the CDR3 is TGTGCCAGTAGTAAGATGGAGGGGACTTACAATGAGCAGTTCTTC. V is TRBV19 and J is TRBJ2-1; D may be TRBD2 (6 bases). The V end lost 4 bases, the J end lost 4 bases, and 14 bases lay between the germline ends. Germline V CDR1 and CDR2: LNHDA, SQIVND (reference sequence). The CDR3 is 15 amino acids.

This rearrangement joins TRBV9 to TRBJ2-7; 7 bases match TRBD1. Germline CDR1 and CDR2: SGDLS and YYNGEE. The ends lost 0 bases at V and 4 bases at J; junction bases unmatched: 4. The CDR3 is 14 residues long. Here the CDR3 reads CASSVEGGPYEQYF. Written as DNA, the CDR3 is TGTGCCAGCAGCGTAGAAGGGGGCCCATACGAGCAGTACTTC.

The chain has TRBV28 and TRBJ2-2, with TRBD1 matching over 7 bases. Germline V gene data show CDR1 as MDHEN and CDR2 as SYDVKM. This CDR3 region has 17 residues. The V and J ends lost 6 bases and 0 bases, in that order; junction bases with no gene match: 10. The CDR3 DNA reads TGTGCCAGCAGCCAGCCGGGACAGCTATCGAACACCGGGGAGCTGTTTTTT. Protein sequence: CASSQPGQLSNTGELFF.

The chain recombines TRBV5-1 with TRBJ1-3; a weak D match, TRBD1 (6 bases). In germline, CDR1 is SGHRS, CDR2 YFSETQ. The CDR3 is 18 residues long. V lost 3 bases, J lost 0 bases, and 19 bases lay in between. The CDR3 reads CASSSVGGDSASGNTIYF. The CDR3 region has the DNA TGCGCCAGCAGCTCTGTTGGGGGCGACAGTGCCTCTGGAAACACCATATATTTT.

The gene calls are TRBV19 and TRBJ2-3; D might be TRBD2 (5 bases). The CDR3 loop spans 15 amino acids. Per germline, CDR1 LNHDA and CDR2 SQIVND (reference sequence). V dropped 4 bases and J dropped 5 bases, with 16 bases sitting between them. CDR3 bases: TGTGCCAGTAGTACCTCTCCGGGATCAAAAGATACGCAGTATTTT. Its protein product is CASSTSPGSKDTQYF. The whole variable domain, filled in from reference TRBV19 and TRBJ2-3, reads DGGITQSPKYLFRKEGQNVTLSCEQNLNHDAMYWYRQDPGQGLRLIYYSQIVNDFQKGDIAEGYSVSREKKESFPLTVTSAQKNPTAFYLCASSTSPGSKDTQYFGPGTRLTVL.

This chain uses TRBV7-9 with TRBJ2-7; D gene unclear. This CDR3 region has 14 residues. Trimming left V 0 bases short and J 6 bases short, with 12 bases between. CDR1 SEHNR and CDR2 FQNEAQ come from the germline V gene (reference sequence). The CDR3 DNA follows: TGTGCCAGCAGCTTAGCGCGGACGGGCCGCGAGCAGTACTTC. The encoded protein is CASSLARTGREQYF.

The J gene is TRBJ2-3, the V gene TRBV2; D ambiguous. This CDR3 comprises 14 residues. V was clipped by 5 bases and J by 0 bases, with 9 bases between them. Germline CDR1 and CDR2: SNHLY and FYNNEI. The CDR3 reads CASSPRFSTDTQYF. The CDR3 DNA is TGTGCCAGCAGTCCAAGGTTCAGCACAGATACGCAGTATTTT.

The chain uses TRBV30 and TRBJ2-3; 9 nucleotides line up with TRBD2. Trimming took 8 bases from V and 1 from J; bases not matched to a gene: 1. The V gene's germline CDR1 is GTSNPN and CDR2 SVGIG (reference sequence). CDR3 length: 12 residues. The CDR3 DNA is TGTGCCCGGACTAGCGGCACAGATACGCAGTATTTT. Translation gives CARTSGTDTQYF.

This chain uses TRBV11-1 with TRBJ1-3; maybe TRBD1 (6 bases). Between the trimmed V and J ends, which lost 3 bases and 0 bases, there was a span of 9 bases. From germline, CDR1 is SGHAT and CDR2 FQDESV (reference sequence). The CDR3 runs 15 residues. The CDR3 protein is CASSFGGHSGNTIYF. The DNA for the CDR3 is TGTGCCAGCAGCTTCGGGGGACACTCTGGAAACACCATATATTTT.

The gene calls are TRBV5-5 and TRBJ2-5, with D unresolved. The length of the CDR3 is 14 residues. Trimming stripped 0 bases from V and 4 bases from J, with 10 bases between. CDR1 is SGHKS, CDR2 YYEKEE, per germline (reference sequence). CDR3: CASSLEGVLETQYF. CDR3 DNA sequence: TGTGCCAGCAGCTTGGAGGGCGTACTAGAGACCCAGTACTTC. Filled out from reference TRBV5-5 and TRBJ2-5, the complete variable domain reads DAGVTQSPTHLIKTRGQQVTLRCSPISGHKSVSWYQQVLGQGPQFIFQYYEKEERGRGNFPDRFSARQFPNYSSELNVNALLLGDSALYLCASSLEGVLETQYFGPGTRLLVL.

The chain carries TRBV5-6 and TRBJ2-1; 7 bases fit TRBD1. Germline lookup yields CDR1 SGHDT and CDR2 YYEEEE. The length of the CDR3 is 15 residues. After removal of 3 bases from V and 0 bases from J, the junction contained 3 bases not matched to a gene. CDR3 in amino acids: CASSSGDSSYNEQFF. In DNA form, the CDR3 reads TGTGCCAGCAGCTCCGGGGACAGCTCCTACAATGAGCAGTTCTTC.

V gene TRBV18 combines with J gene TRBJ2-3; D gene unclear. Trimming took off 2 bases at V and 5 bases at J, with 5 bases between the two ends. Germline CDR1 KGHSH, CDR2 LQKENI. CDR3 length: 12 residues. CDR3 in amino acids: CASSPARDTQYF. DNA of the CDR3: TGTGCCAGCTCACCAGCGAGAGATACGCAGTATTTT.

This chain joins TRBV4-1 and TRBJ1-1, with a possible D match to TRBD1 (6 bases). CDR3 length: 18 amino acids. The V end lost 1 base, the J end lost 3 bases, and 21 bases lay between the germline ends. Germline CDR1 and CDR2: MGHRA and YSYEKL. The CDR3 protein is CASSQVVRGALKDTEAFF. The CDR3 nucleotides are TGCGCCAGCAGCCAAGTTGTTCGGGGGGCTCTGAAGGACACTGAAGCTTTCTTT.

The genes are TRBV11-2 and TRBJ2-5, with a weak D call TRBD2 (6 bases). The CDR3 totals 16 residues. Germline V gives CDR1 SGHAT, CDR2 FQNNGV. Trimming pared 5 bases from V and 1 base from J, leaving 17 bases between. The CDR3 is CASSTQSRGLQETQYF. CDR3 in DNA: TGTGCCAGCAGCACCCAGTCCCGGGGACTCCAAGAGACCCAGTACTTC.

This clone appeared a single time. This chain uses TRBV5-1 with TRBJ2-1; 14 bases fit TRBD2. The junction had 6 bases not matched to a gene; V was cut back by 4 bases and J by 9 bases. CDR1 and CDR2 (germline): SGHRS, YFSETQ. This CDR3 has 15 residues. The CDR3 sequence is CASSPRTSGRTEQFF. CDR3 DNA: TGCGCCAGCAGCCCGCGGACTAGCGGGAGGACTGAGCAGTTCTTC. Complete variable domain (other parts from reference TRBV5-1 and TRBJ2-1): KAGVTQTPRYLIKTRGQQVTLSCSPISGHRSVSWYQQTPGQGLQFLFEYFSETQRNKGNFPGRFSGRQFSNSRSEMNVSTLELGDSALYLCASSPRTSGRTEQFFGPGTRLTVL.

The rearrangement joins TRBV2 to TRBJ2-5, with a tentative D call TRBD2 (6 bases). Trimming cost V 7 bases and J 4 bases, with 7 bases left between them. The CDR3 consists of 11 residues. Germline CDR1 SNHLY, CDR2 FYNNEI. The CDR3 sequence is CASKEGETQYF. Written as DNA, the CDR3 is TGTGCCAGCAAGGAGGGAGAGACCCAGTACTTC.

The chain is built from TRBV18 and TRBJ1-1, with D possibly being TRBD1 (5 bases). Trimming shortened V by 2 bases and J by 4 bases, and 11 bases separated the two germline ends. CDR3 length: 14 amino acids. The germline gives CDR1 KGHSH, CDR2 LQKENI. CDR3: CASSPKQGTTEAFF. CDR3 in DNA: TGTGCCAGCTCACCAAAGCAGGGTACCACTGAAGCTTTCTTT.